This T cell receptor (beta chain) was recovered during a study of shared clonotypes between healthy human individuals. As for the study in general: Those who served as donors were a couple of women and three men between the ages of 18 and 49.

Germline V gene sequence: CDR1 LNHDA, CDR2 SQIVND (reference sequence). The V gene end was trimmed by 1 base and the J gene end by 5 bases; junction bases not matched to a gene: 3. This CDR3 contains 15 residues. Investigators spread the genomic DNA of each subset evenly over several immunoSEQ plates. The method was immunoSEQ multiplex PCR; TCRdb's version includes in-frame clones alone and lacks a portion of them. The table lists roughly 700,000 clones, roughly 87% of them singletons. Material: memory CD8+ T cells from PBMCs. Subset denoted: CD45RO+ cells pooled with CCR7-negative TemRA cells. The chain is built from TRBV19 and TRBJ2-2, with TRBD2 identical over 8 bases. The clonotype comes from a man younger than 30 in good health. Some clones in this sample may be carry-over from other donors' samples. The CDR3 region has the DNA TGTGCCAGTAGTATAGCCCCGGGAGGGACCGGGGAGCTGTTTTTT. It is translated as CASSIAPGGTGELFF.